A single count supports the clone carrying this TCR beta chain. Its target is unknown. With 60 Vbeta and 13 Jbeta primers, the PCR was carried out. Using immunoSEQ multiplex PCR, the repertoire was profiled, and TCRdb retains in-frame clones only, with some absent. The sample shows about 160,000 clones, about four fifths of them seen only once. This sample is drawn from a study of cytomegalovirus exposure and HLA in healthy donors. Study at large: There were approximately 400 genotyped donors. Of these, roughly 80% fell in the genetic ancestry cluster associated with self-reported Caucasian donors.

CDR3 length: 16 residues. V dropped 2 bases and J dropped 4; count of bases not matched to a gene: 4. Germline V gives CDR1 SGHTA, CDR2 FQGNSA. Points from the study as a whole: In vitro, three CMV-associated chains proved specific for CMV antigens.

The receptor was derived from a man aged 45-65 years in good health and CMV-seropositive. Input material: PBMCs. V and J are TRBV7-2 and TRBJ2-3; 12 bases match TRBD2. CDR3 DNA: TGTGCCAGCAGCTTACTAGCGGGGGGGGTCCCAGATACGCAGTATTTT. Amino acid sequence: CASSLLAGGVPDTQYF.